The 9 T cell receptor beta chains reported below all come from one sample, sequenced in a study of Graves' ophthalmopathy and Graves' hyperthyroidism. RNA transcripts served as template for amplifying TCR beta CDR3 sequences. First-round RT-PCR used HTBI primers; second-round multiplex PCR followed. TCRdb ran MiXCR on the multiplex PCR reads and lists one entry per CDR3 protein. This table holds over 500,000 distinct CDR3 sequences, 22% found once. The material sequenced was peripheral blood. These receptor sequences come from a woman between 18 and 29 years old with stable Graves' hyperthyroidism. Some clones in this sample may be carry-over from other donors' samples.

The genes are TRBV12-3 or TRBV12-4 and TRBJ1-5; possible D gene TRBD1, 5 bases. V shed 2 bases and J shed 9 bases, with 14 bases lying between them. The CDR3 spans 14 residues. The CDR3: CASSLSGSGGPQHF. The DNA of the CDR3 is TGTGCCAGCAGTTTATCAGGGTCTGGGGGGCCCCAGCATTTT.

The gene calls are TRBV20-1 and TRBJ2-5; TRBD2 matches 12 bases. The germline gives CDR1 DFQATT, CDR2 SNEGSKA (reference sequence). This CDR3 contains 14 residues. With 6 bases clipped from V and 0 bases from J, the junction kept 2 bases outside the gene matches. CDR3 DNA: TGCAGTGCCACTAGCGGGGGGTACCAAGAGACCCAGTACTTC. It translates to CSATSGGYQETQYF.

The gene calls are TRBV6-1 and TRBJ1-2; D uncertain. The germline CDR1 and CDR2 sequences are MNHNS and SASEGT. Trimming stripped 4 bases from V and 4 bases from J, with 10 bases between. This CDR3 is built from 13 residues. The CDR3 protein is CASSVAGIYGYTF. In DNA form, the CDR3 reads TGTGCCAGCAGTGTTGCTGGCATCTATGGCTACACCTTC.

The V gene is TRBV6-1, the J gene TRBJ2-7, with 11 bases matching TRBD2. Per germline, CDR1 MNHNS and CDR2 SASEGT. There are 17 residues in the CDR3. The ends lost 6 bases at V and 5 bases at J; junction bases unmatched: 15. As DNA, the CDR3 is TGTGCCAGCAGGCGACAGCCATCCGGGACTAGCGGTAACGAGCAGTACTTC. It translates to CASRRQPSGTSGNEQYF.

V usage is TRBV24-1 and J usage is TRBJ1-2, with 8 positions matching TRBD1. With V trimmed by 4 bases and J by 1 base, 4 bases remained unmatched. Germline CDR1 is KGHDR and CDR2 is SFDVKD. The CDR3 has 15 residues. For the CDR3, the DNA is TGTGCCACCAGTGACTCCGGACAGGGTAACTATGGCTACACCTTC. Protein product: CATSDSGQGNYGYTF.

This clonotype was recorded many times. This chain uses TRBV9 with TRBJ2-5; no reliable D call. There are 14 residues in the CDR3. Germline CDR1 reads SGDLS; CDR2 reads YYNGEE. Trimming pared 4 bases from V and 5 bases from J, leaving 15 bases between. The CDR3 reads CASSPTFGSETQYF. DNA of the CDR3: TGTGCCAGCAGCCCCACCTTTGGGTCCGAGACCCAGTACTTC. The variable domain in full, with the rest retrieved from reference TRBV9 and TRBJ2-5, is DSGVTQTPKHLITATGQRVTLRCSPRSGDLSVYWYQQSLDQGLQFLIQYYNGEERAKGNILERFSAQQFPDLHSELNLSSLELGDSALYFCASSPTFGSETQYFGPGTRLLVL.

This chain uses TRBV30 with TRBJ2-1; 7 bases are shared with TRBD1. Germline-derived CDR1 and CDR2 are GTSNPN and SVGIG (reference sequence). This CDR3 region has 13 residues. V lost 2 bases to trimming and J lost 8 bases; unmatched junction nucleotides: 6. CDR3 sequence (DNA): TGTGCCTGGAGTTCGACAGGGAAGGATGAGCAGTTCTTC. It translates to CAWSSTGKDEQFF.

The chain's CDR3 is CASSHPGHEAFF. The CDR3 nucleotides are TGTGCCAGCAGTCATCCGGGCCATGAAGCTTTCTTT. The chain couples TRBV6-1 to TRBJ1-1; no firm D call. The CDR3 runs 12 residues. Germline V gene sequence: CDR1 MNHNS, CDR2 SASEGT. Trimming cost V 5 bases and J 7 bases, with 11 bases left between them.

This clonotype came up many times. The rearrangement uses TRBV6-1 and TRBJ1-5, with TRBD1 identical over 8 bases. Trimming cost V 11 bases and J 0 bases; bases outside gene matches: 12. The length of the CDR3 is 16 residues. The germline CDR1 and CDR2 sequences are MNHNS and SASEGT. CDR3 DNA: TGTGCCGGTCAGGGGGCGGACCCGCTTAGCAATCAGCCCCAGCATTTT. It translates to CAGQGADPLSNQPQHF.